Given below is one TCR beta chain in context. What it recognizes is unknown. Germline loops: CDR1 MNHEY, CDR2 SMNVEV (reference sequence). This CDR3 comprises 15 residues. With V trimmed by 6 bases and J by 5 bases, 12 bases remained unmatched. Only in-frame clones appear in the TCRdb table, and some are missing; sequencing was by immunoSEQ multiplex PCR. The sample carries about 330,000 clones, approximately 90% recorded once. The data derive from a study of cytomegalovirus exposure and HLA in healthy donors. Study observations and caveats: There were some public TCRs occurring in many donors, but most TCR sequences were rare. With high specificity and sensitivity, the classifier reportedly diagnosed cytomegalovirus status. The finding came from a later analysis; first-cohort TCR clusters tended to co-occur in the roughly 110 validation repertoires. Cytomegalovirus-associated TCR beta chains were listed, numbering 150 to 200.

The TCR was taken from a woman aged 25 to 45 in good health and CMV-seropositive. Sequenced sample: PBMCs. The chain links TRBV27 to TRBJ2-7; 8 bases map to TRBD2. The CDR3 is CASSRSGLAGHEQYF. DNA for the CDR3: TGTGCCAGCAGCCGATCGGGGCTAGCGGGCCACGAGCAGTACTTC.